These 29 T cell receptor beta chains share one sample of origin, sequenced in a study of early T cells in non-severe SARS-CoV-2 infection. MiXCR, applied by TCRdb to the 5' RACE reads, yields one record per CDR3 protein. The table shows 27,000 or so distinct CDR3 sequences, with under 4% occurring only once. The sequenced material came from whole blood. The receptors were gathered from an adult who was a healthcare worker with PCR-confirmed SARS-CoV-2 infection or an uninfected control (not recorded which).

This clonotype was counted many times. The chain combines TRBV13 with TRBJ1-5, with 10 positions matching TRBD1. Germline-derived CDR1 and CDR2 are PRHDT and FYEKMQ (reference sequence). This CDR3 has 17 amino acids. V was pared by 3 bases and J by 3 bases, with 8 bases of the junction left unmatched. The chain's CDR3 is CASSFRAGTGDNQPQHF. For the CDR3, the DNA is TGTGCCAGCAGCTTTCGTGCCGGGACAGGGGACAATCAGCCCCAGCATTTT.

This clonotype was seen many times. The CDR3 here is CASSSPWDLRNEQFF. The DNA for the CDR3 is TGTGCCAGCAGTTCCCCCTGGGATTTGAGGAATGAGCAGTTCTTC. The rearrangement uses TRBV2 and TRBJ2-1, with D uncertain. CDR3 length: 15 residues. V lost 5 bases and J 7 bases, leaving 18 bases between the germline ends. The germline CDR1 and CDR2 sequences are SNHLY and FYNNEI.

Many counts were recorded for this clonotype. The chain carries TRBV10-3 and TRBJ2-7, with D possibly TRBD2 on 5 matching bases. This CDR3 is built from 12 residues. The V end was cut by 10 bases, the J end by 3 bases, with 13 bases between. Germline V gene lookup returns CDR1 ENHRY and CDR2 SYGVKD. The CDR3 bases are TGTGCCACCTCGAGGGCCCTCTACGAGCAGTACTTC. Translating gives CATSRALYEQYF.

This clonotype was detected many times. The chain couples TRBV27 to TRBJ1-4; D not certain. Per the germline V gene, CDR1 is MNHEY and CDR2 is SMNVEV (reference sequence). The CDR3 sequence is 14 residues long. V lost 3 bases and J 4 bases, leaving 9 bases between the germline ends. CDR3: CASSLAHLNEKLFF. The DNA for the CDR3 is TGTGCCAGCAGTTTGGCCCACCTTAATGAAAAACTGTTTTTT.

Turning to this clonotype: This may arise from a read error, as a much more abundant clone is one base away. V and J are TRBV3-1 and TRBJ2-7; D unclear. Germline values: CDR1 LGHDT, CDR2 YNNKEL (reference sequence). The CDR3 consists of 13 residues. The ends were cut back, 2 bases at V and 5 bases at J, with 10 bases in the middle. The CDR3 sequence is CASSQLRTDEQYF. The CDR3 nucleotides are TGTGCCAGCAGCCAACTCCGGACGGACGAGCAGTACTTC.

There are many counts of this clonotype. This sequence joins TRBV9 and TRBJ2-7; possible D gene TRBD1, 5 bases. V shed 3 bases and J shed 3 bases, with 13 bases lying between them. Per germline, CDR1 SGDLS and CDR2 YYNGEE. The CDR3 is 14 amino acids. CDR3 DNA: TGTGCCAGCAGCGAGGGGCCGGCCAGCTACGAGCAGTACTTC. Translation gives CASSEGPASYEQYF.

This clonotype was seen ten or more times. The chain's CDR3 is CASSPQDYYGYTF. CDR3 sequence (DNA): TGTGCCAGTAGTCCCCAGGATTACTATGGCTACACCTTC. This sequence joins TRBV19 and TRBJ1-2; D is unclear. Germline V gene lookup returns CDR1 LNHDA and CDR2 SQIVND (reference sequence). The CDR3 spans 13 residues. Trimming removed 5 bases from V and 3 bases from J, with 10 bases in between.

This clonotype has ten or more counts. The rearrangement links TRBV19 to TRBJ2-1, with D perhaps assigned TRBD1 or TRBD2 (5 bases each). This CDR3 is built from 14 residues. Germline CDR1 reads LNHDA; CDR2 reads SQIVND (reference sequence). V was trimmed by 5 bases and J by 2 bases, leaving 10 bases between them. This CDR3 reads CASSHGGTYNEQFF. CDR3 bases: TGTGCCAGTAGTCATGGGGGAACCTACAATGAGCAGTTCTTC.

The chain's CDR3 is CAGTEGYEQYF. CDR3 coding DNA: TGTGCCGGGACCGAGGGCTACGAGCAGTACTTC. The chain combines TRBV30 with TRBJ2-7; D tentatively reads TRBD1 or TRBD2 (5 bases each). The CDR3 covers 11 residues. V lost 8 bases and J 3 bases, leaving 11 bases between the germline ends. Germline loops: CDR1 GTSNPN, CDR2 SVGIG (reference sequence).

There are a few counts of this clonotype. This rearrangement joins TRBV20-1 to TRBJ2-3; 10 bases map to TRBD2. Germline V gene data show CDR1 as DFQATT and CDR2 as SNEGSKA (reference sequence). After removal of 6 bases from V and 4 bases from J, the junction contained 10 bases not matched to a gene. The CDR3 loop spans 15 amino acids. This CDR3 reads CSAPGDSGRPDTQYF. In nucleotides, the CDR3 is TGCAGTGCACCCGGCGATAGCGGGAGGCCAGATACGCAGTATTTT.

This clonotype appeared many times. This rearrangement joins TRBV30 to TRBJ1-2; 8 bases match TRBD1. CDR1 is GTSNPN, CDR2 SVGIG, per germline (reference sequence). The J segment lost 3 bases and the V segment lost 0 bases, leaving 15 bases of the junction unmatched. The CDR3 length is 18 residues. The CDR3 DNA follows: TGTGCCTGGAGTGTAATCCCCGGACAGGGAAGAACCCACTATGGCTACACCTTC. It is translated as CAWSVIPGQGRTHYGYTF.

This clonotype was seen at least ten times. The chain couples TRBV18 to TRBJ2-7; 7 bases map to TRBD1. Germline values: CDR1 KGHSH, CDR2 LQKENI. Trimming cost V 3 bases and J 6 bases; bases outside gene matches: 14. The length of the CDR3 is 16 residues. As DNA, the CDR3 is TGTGCCAGCTCACCGAGGGGACAGTGGAGCTCGGGCGAGCAGTACTTC. It translates to CASSPRGQWSSGEQYF. The full variable domain, with the rest looked up from reference TRBV18 and TRBJ2-7, is NAGVMQNPRHLVRRRGQEARLRCSPMKGHSHVYWYRQLPEEGLKFMVYLQKENIIDESGMPKERFSAEFPKEGPSILRIQQVVRGDSAAYFCASSPRGQWSSGEQYFGPGTRLTVT.

Notes on this clonotype: A much larger clone lies a single base off, so this may be a read error. The chain employs TRBV2 and TRBJ1-4; 7 bases align to TRBD1. Germline CDR1 is SNHLY and CDR2 is FYNNEI. V shed 6 bases, J shed 6 bases, and the junction held 7 bases outside the gene matches. The CDR3 length is 14 residues. CDR3 DNA sequence: TGTGCCAGCAGATCGACAGGGTTTGATGAAAAACTGTTTTTT. Protein sequence: CASRSTGFDEKLFF.

This clonotype was seen ten or more times. The rearrangement links TRBV20-1 to TRBJ1-1; 8 bases fit TRBD1. The CDR3 spans 14 residues. CDR1 is DFQATT, CDR2 SNEGSKA, per germline (reference sequence). J was trimmed by 2 bases and V by 3 bases; bases with no gene match: 5. CDR3 DNA: TGCAGTGCTAGCAGGGGGCGAGGCAACACTGAAGCTTTCTTT. Amino acids: CSASRGRGNTEAFF.

This clonotype was seen repeatedly, ten times or more. J is TRBJ2-7 and V is TRBV4-3, with 9 bases lining up with TRBD1. The germline CDR1 and CDR2 sequences are LGHNA and YSLEER. This CDR3 contains 14 residues. J gave up 5 bases and V 6 bases, and 8 bases lay outside the gene matches. The DNA for the CDR3 is TGCGCCAGCAGGTTGGGACAGGGACACCACGAGCAGTACTTC. Encoded protein: CASRLGQGHHEQYF.

This clonotype was observed at least ten times. The genes are TRBV3-1 and TRBJ2-1; 10 positions match TRBD2. CDR1 LGHDT and CDR2 YNNKEL come from the germline V gene (reference sequence). Trimming at V came to 4 bases and at J to 0 bases, leaving 9 bases not matched to a gene. The CDR3 is 18 amino acids. Here the CDR3 reads CASSRLAGSLSSYNEQFF. The CDR3, as DNA: TGTGCCAGCAGCCGACTAGCGGGCTCCCTAAGCTCCTACAATGAGCAGTTCTTC.

This clonotype has only a few counts. The genes are TRBV6-1 and TRBJ2-5; perhaps TRBD1 as D (6 bases). The V end was cut by 4 bases, the J end by 9 bases, with 12 bases between. Germline V gene data show CDR1 as MNHNS and CDR2 as SASEGT. The CDR3 covers 12 residues. DNA of the CDR3: TGTGCCAGCAGTGCTTCTTCAGGGGCCCAGTACTTC. This gives the protein CASSASSGAQYF.

This clonotype has ten or more counts. The chain is built from TRBV6-6 and TRBJ1-5; D is unresolved. CDR1 MNHNY and CDR2 SVGAGI come from the germline V gene (reference sequence). Trimming pared 0 bases from V and 0 bases from J, leaving 12 bases between. The CDR3 spans 17 residues. The chain's CDR3 is CASSYSLWLDSNQPQHF. CDR3 bases: TGTGCCAGCAGTTACTCTTTGTGGCTGGATAGCAATCAGCCCCAGCATTTT.

In this sample, this clonotype turned up many times. This rearrangement joins TRBV4-1 to TRBJ1-4; no clear D gene. V lost 6 bases and J lost 6, with 20 bases in between. The CDR3 spans 16 residues. CDR1 and CDR2 from the germline V gene are MGHRA and YSYEKL. CDR3 loop: CASRPRTAPEYEKLFF. The CDR3 DNA reads TGCGCCAGCAGACCTCGGACGGCCCCAGAGTATGAAAAACTGTTTTTT.

This clonotype was counted at least ten times. This rearrangement joins TRBV10-3 to TRBJ2-3; 7 nucleotides match TRBD2. Germline CDR1 reads ENHRY; CDR2 reads SYGVKD. This CDR3 has 16 amino acids. J gave up 8 bases and V 1 base, and 12 bases lay outside the gene matches. Written as DNA, the CDR3 is TGTGCCATCAGTGAGTTTGGTAGCGGGTGGGAGCGTACGCAGTATTTT. Translated, it gives CAISEFGSGWERTQYF.

Ten or more counts support this clonotype. The gene calls are TRBV7-9 and TRBJ1-3, with TRBD1 identical over 8 bases. Germline V gene sequence: CDR1 SEHNR, CDR2 FQNEAQ (reference sequence). This CDR3 contains 18 residues. V shed 5 bases, J shed 0 bases, and the junction held 12 bases outside the gene matches. CDR3 nucleotides: TGTGCCAGCAGCACCGGGACAGGAACCTGGCGCTCTGGAAACACCATATATTTT. Protein sequence: CASSTGTGTWRSGNTIYF.

The table lists this clonotype with many counts. The J gene is TRBJ1-1, the V gene TRBV6-5; TRBD1 matches 8 bases. The junction had 0 bases not matched to a gene; V was cut back by 0 bases and J by 0 bases. Germline CDR1 and CDR2: MNHEY and SVGAGI. The CDR3 runs 15 residues. CDR3 coding DNA: TGTGCCAGCAGTTACTCGACAGGGGTGAACACTGAAGCTTTCTTT. This encodes CASSYSTGVNTEAFF.

Many counts were recorded for this clonotype. The J gene is TRBJ1-2, the V gene TRBV6-4; D remains unclear. Trimming removed 0 bases at V and 3 bases at J, with 5 bases between. Per germline, CDR1 MRHNA and CDR2 SNTAGT. The CDR3 loop spans 13 amino acids. Here the CDR3 DNA reads TGTGCCAGCAGTGACTCAGAACACTATGGCTACACCTTC. Its translation: CASSDSEHYGYTF.

This clonotype showed up many times. The gene calls are TRBV29-1 and TRBJ2-1, with D maybe TRBD1 (7 bases). The germline CDR1 and CDR2 sequences are SQVTM and ANQGSEA. Trimming cost V 4 bases and J 7 bases, with 14 bases left between them. The CDR3 is 13 amino acids. This CDR3 is CSVGGGGTNEQFF. CDR3 DNA: TGCAGCGTTGGAGGAGGGGGCACAAATGAGCAGTTCTTC.

This clonotype was detected ten times or more. The V gene is TRBV20-1, the J gene TRBJ2-2, with 8 bases lining up with TRBD2. CDR1 is DFQATT and CDR2 is SNEGSKA in the germline V gene (reference sequence). V shed 6 bases and J 1 base; nucleotides not matched to a gene: 7. The CDR3 contains 15 residues. The CDR3 DNA reads TGCAGTGCGACCCGGGGGGGTTTGAACACCGGGGAGCTGTTTTTT. Its translation: CSATRGGLNTGELFF.

A single count supports this clonotype. V usage is TRBV7-2 and J usage is TRBJ1-1; D is uncertain. Looked up from germline, CDR1 is SGHTA and CDR2 is FQGNSA. V lost 5 bases and J lost 2, with 12 bases in between. The CDR3 is 14 residues long. The CDR3 is CASSPGLINTEAFF. The CDR3 nucleotides read TGTGCCAGCAGCCCTGGACTGATTAACACTGAAGCTTTCTTT.

The sample holds many counts of this clonotype. This chain uses TRBV20-1 with TRBJ1-2; the match to TRBD1 covers 9 bases. Germline V gene lookup returns CDR1 DFQATT and CDR2 SNEGSKA (reference sequence). Trimming took 6 bases from V and 1 from J; bases not matched to a gene: 15. The CDR3 has 17 residues. CDR3 protein: CSATRVDRGYGNYGYTF. The CDR3 nucleotides are TGCAGTGCCACTAGGGTGGACAGGGGTTATGGTAACTATGGCTACACCTTC.

The chain employs TRBV6-5 and TRBJ2-7; D may match TRBD1 or TRBD2 (5 bases each). Germline V gene sequence: CDR1 MNHEY, CDR2 SVGAGI. The V end was cut by 6 bases, the J end by 3 bases, with 12 bases between. The CDR3 is 13 amino acids. The CDR3, as DNA: TGTGCCAGCAGCCCGAGGGGTAGCTACGAGCAGTACTTC. It is translated as CASSPRGSYEQYF.

This clonotype was seen a handful of times. The V call is TRBV3-1, the J call TRBJ2-2; D is ambiguous. The CDR3 runs to 13 residues. The ends were cut back, 4 bases at V and 5 bases at J, with 8 bases in the middle. Germline values: CDR1 LGHDT, CDR2 YNNKEL (reference sequence). The CDR3 here is CASSLAGTGELFF. Written as DNA, the CDR3 is TGTGCCAGCAGCCTCGCCGGGACCGGGGAGCTGTTTTTT.